These T cell receptor beta chains were read from a single sample in a study of cytomegalovirus exposure and HLA in healthy donors. Profiled with immunoSEQ multiplex PCR; TCRdb holds only in-frame clones, not every one. The data hold roughly 180,000 clones, with approximately 86% observed a single time. The sequenced sample was PBMCs. These receptors were taken from a male donor in good health and CMV-seronegative. The CDR3 runs from the conserved cysteine through the conserved F or W. A D gene is named only where the DNA matches it firmly. The listing skips clone size in some rows; elsewhere it reads once, few, many or a size class.

j_call,v_call,d_call,clone_size,cdr3_length,cdr3_nt,cdr3_aa
TRBJ2-5,TRBV29-1,TRBD2,few,12,TGCAGCGTCGGCGGGGGGCAAGAGACCCAGTACTTC,CSVGGGQETQYF
TRBJ2-7,TRBV5-1,.,.,13,TGCGCCAGCAGCTTGGAACAGGTCTACGAGCAGTACTTC,CASSLEQVYEQYF
TRBJ2-2,TRBV7-9,.,.,16,TGTTCCAGCCGCGTTTTGGGGGACACGAACACCGGGGAGCTGTTTTTT,CSSRVLGDTNTGELFF
TRBJ2-5,TRBV19,TRBD1,.,16,TGTGCCAGTAGCTTATTCCGGGACAGGGGCCGGGAGACCCAGTACTTC,CASSLFRDRGRETQYF
TRBJ2-3,TRBV6-5,.,.,16,TGTGCCAGCAGTTACTCGATACCGGGGGGCGTAGATACGCAGTATTTT,CASSYSIPGGVDTQYF
TRBJ2-1,TRBV5-1,TRBD2,.,16,TGCGCCAGCAGCTTGACCCTAGCGGGAGGGCCCAGTGAGCAGTTCTTC,CASSLTLAGGPSEQFF
TRBJ2-2,TRBV18,TRBD1,.,16,TGTGCCAGCTCACCACTACAGGGGGCGAAAACCGGGGAGCTGTTTTTT,CASSPLQGAKTGELFF
TRBJ1-4,TRBV7-6,.,few,20,TGTGCCAGCAGCTTTGGGGCATGGCGCAGCCGAGCCCTAAGGAATGAAAAACTGTTTTTT,CASSFGAWRSRALRNEKLFF
TRBJ2-7,TRBV9,TRBD1,.,15,TGTGCCAGCAGCTCACTAGGACAGGGGCCCTACGAGCAGTACTTC,CASSSLGQGPYEQYF
TRBJ2-5,TRBV19,TRBD1,.,16,TGTGCCAGTAGTATAGTGGGGGGACAGGGTATAGAGACCCAGTACTTC,CASSIVGGQGIETQYF
TRBJ1-4,TRBV2,.,.,15,TGTGCCAGCAGTGGTCTTATGGGCCTTAATGAAAAACTGTTTTTT,CASSGLMGLNEKLFF
TRBJ2-3,TRBV27,.,.,11,TGTGCCAGCAGCCACTCAGATACGCAGTATTTT,CASSHSDTQYF
TRBJ1-2,TRBV7-2,TRBD1,.,14,TGTGCCAGCAGCTCGGGACAGGGGGCTGGAGGCTACACCTTC,CASSSGQGAGGYTF
TRBJ2-7,TRBV5-8,.,.,14,TGTGCCAGCAGCCCCGGTGGAGGCACCTACGAGCAGTACTTC,CASSPGGGTYEQYF